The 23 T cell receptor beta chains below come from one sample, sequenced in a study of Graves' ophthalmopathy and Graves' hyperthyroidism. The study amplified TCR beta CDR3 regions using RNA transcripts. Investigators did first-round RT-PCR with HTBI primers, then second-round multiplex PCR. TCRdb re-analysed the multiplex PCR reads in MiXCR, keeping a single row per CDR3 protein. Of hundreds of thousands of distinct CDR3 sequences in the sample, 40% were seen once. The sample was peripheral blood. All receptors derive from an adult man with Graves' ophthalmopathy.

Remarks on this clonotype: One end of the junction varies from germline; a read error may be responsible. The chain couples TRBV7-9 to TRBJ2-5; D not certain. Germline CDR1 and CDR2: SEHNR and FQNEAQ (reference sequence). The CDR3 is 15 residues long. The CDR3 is CAGSLNVDRQETQYF. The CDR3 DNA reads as TGTGCCGGCAGCCTTAACGTTGACCGCCAAGAGACCCAGTACTTC.

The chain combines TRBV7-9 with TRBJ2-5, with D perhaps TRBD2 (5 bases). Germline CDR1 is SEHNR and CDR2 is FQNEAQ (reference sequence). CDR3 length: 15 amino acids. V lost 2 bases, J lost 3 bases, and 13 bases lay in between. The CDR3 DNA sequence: TGTGCCAGCAGCTTATTATCATCCGGGGAAGAGACCCAGTACTTC. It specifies CASSLLSSGEETQYF.

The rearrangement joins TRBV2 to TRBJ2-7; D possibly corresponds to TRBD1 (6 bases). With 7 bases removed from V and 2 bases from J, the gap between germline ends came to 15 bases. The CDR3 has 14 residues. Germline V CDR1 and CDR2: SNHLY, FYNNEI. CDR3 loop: CASKRRGSAYEQYF. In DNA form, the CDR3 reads TGTGCCAGCAAACGCAGGGGAAGCGCCTACGAGCAGTACTTC.

Written as DNA, the CDR3 is TGTGCCATCAGTGAGGGGGACAGCTCCTACGAGCAGTACTTC. Translated, it gives CAISEGDSSYEQYF. The V gene is TRBV10-3, the J gene TRBJ2-7; 7 positions match TRBD1. V shed 2 bases, J shed 0 bases, and the junction held 1 base outside the gene matches. CDR1 and CDR2 from the germline V gene are ENHRY and SYGVKD. The CDR3 sequence is 14 residues long.

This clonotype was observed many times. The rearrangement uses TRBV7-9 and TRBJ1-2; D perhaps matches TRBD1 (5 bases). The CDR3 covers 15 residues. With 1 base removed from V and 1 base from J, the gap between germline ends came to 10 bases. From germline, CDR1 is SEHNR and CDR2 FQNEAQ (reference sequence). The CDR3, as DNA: TGTGCCAGCAGCTTAGACGCAGGGCATAACTATGGCTACACCTTC. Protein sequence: CASSLDAGHNYGYTF.

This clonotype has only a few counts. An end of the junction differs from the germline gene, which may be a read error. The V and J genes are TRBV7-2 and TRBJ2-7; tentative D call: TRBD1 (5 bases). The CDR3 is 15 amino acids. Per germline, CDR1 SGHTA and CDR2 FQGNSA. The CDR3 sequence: CASSQVRTGLLEQYF. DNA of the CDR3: TGCGCCAGCAGCCAAGTCCGAACAGGCCTCCTCGAGCAGTACTTC.

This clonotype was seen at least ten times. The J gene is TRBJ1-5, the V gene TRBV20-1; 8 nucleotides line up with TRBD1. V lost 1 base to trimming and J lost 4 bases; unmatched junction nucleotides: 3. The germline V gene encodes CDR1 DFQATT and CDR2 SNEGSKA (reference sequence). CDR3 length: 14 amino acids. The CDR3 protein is CSARGTGWNQPQHF. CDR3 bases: TGCAGTGCTAGAGGGACAGGGTGGAATCAGCCCCAGCATTTT.

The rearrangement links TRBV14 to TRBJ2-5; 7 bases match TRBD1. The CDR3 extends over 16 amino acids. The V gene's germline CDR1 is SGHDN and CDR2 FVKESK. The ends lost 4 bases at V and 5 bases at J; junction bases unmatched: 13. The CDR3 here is CASSRLSGQVGETQYF. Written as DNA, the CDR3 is TGTGCCAGCAGCCGACTAAGCGGACAGGTTGGGGAGACCCAGTACTTC.

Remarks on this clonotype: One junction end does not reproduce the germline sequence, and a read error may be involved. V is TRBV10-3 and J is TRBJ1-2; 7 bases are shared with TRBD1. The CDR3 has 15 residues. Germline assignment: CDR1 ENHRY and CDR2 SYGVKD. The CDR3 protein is CASSARHGTAYGYTF. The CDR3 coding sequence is TGTGCCAGCAGTGCCCGCCACGGGACAGCCTATGGCTACACCTTC.

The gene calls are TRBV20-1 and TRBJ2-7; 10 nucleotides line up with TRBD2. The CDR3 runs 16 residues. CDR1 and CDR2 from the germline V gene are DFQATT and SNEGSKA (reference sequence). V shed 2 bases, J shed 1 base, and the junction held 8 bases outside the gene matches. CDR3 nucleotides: TGCAGTGCTAGATCGAAAAGCGGGGGGGGGTCCTACGAGCAGTACTTC. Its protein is CSARSKSGGGSYEQYF.

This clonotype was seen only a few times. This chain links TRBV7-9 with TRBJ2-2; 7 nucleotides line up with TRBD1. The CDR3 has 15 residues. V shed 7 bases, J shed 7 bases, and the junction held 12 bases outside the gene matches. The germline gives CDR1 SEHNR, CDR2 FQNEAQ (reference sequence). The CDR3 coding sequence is TGTGCCAGCACCGAGGGGGCCTTCTCAGGCGGGGAGCTGTTTTTT. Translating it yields CASTEGAFSGGELFF.

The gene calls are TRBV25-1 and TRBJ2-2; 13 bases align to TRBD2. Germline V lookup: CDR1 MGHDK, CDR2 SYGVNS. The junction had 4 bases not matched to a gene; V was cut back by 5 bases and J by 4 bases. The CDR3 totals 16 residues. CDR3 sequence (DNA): TGTGCCAGCAGTACTTGGACTAGCGGGAGCACCGGGGAGCTGTTTTTT. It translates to CASSTWTSGSTGELFF.

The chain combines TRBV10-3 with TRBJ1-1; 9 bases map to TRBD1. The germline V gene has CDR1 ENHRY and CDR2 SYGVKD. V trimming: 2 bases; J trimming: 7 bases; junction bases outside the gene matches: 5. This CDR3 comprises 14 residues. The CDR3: CAISEGTGRYEAFF. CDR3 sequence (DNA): TGTGCCATCAGTGAGGGGACAGGGCGGTATGAAGCTTTCTTT.

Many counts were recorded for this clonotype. CDR3 amino acids: CSVEVQGSYEQYF. The CDR3 DNA reads as TGCAGCGTTGAAGTACAGGGTTCCTACGAGCAGTACTTC. The chain is built from TRBV29-1 and TRBJ2-7; D might be TRBD1 (6 bases). V was pared by 1 base and J by 1 base, with 8 bases between. This CDR3 contains 13 residues. CDR1 is SQVTM, CDR2 ANQGSEA, per germline.

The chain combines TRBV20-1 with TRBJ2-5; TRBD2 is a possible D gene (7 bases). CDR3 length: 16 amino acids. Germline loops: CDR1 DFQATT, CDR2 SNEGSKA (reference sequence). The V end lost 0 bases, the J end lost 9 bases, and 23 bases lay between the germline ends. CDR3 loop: CSARDLGGGSNQPQYF. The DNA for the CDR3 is TGCAGTGCTAGAGATTTGGGGGGGGGCAGCAATCAGCCCCAGTACTTC.

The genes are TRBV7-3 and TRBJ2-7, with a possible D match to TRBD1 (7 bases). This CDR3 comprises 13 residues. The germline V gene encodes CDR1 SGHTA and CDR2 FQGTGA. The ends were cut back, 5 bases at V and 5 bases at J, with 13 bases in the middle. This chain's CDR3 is CASSGSGGHEQYF. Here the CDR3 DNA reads TGTGCCAGCAGCGGGTCAGGGGGGCACGAGCAGTACTTC.

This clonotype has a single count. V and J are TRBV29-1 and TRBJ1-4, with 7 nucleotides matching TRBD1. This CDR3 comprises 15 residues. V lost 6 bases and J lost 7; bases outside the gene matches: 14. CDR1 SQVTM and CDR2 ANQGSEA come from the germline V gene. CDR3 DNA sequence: TGCAGCGTGTCCCGGGACAGCGGAATGGGTGAAAAACTGTTTTTT. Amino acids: CSVSRDSGMGEKLFF. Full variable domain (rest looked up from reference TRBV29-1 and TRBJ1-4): SAVISQKPSRDICQRGTSLTIQCQVDSQVTMMFWYRQQPGQSLTLIATANQGSEATYESGFVIDKFPISRPNLTFSTLTVSNMSPEDSSIYLCSVSRDSGMGEKLFFGSGTQLSVL.

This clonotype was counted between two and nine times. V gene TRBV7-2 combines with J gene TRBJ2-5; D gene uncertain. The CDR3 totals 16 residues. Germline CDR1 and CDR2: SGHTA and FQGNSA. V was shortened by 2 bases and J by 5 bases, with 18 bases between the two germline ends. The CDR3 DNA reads TGTGCCAGCAGCTTAAATACGGGCCTCTCCAAGGAGACCCAGTACTTC. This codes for CASSLNTGLSKETQYF. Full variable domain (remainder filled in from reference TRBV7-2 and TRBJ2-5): GAGVSQSPSNKVTEKGKDVELRCDPISGHTALYWYRQSLGQGLEFLIYFQGNSAPDKSGLPSDRFSAERTGGSVSTLTIQRTQQEDSAVYLCASSLNTGLSKETQYFGPGTRLLVL.

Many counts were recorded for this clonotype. The CDR3 loop reads CASSQVHRGGYGYTF. The CDR3 DNA follows: TGCGCCAGCAGCCAAGTGCACAGGGGAGGCTATGGCTACACCTTC. This chain joins TRBV4-3 and TRBJ1-2; TRBD1 agrees at 7 bases. This CDR3 is 15 amino acids long. V shed 1 base, J shed 4 bases, and the junction held 6 bases outside the gene matches. In germline, CDR1 is LGHNA, CDR2 YSLEER.

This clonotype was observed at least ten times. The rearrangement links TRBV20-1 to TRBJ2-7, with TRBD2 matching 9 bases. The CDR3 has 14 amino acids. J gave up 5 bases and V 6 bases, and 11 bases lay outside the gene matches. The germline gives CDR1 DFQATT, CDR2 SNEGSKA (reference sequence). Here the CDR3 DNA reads TGCAGTGCGATGCTCGCTAGCGGGATCGACGAGCAGTACTTC. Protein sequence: CSAMLASGIDEQYF.

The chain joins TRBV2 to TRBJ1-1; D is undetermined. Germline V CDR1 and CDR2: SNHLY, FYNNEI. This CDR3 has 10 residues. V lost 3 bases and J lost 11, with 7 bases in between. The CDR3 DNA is TGTGCCAGCAGTGACTTCCGGGCTTTCTTT. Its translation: CASSDFRAFF.

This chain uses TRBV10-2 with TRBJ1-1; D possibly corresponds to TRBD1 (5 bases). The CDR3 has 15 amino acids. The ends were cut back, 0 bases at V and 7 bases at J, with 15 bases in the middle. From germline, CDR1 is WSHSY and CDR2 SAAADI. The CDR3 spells CASSESWGEDLEAFF. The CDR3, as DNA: TGCGCCAGCAGTGAGTCCTGGGGCGAAGACCTTGAAGCTTTCTTT.

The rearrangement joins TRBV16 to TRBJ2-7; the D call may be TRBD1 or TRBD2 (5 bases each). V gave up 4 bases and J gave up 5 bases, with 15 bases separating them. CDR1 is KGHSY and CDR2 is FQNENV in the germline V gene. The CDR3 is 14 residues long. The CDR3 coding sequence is TGTGCCAGCAGCCCCCCGGGACGCCCTCACGAGCAGTACTTC. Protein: CASSPPGRPHEQYF.